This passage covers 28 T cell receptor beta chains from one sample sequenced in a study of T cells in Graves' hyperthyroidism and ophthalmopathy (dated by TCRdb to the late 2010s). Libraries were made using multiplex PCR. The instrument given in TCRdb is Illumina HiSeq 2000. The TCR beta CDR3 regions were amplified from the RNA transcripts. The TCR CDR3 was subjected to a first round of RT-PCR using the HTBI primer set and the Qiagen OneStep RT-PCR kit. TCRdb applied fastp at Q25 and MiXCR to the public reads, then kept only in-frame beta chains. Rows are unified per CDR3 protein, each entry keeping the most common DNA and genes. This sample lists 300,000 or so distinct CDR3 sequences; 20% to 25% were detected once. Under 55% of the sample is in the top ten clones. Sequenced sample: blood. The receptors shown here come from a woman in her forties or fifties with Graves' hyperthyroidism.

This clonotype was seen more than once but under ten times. The CDR3: CSAVGGMNEKLFF. CDR3 nucleotide sequence: TGCAGTGCTGTAGGGGGGATGAATGAAAAACTGTTTTTT. The rearrangement joins TRBV20-1 to TRBJ1-4; TRBD1 might be the D (6 bases). Germline V gene sequence: CDR1 DFQATT, CDR2 SNEGSKA (reference sequence). This CDR3 contains 13 residues. V was pared by 5 bases and J by 5 bases, with 12 bases between.

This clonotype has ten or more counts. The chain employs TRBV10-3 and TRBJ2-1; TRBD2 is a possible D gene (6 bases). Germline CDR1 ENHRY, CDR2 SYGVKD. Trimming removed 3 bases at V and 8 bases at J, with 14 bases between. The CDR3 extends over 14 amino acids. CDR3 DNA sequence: TGTGCCATCAGTGAATCGGGAGTATCGGATGAGCAGTTCTTC. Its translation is CAISESGVSDEQFF.

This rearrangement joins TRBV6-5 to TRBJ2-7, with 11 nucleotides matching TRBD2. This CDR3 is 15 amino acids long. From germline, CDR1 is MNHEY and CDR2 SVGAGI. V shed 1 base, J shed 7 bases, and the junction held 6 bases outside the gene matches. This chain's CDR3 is CASSYLGLAASEQYF. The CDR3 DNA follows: TGTGCCAGCAGTTACTTGGGACTAGCGGCTTCAGAGCAGTACTTC.

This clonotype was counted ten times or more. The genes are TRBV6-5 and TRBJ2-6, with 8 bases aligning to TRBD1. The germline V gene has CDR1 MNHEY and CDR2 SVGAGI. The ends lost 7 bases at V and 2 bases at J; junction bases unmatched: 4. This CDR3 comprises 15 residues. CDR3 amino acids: CASNLQGAGANVLTF. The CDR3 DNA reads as TGTGCCAGCAACCTACAGGGGGCTGGGGCCAACGTCCTGACTTTC.

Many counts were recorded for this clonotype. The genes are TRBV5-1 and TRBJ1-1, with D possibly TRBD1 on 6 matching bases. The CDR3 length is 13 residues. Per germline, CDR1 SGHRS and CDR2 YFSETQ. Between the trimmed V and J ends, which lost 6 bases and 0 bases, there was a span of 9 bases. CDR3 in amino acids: CASTRTVNTEAFF. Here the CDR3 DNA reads TGCGCCAGCACTAGGACAGTGAACACTGAAGCTTTCTTT.

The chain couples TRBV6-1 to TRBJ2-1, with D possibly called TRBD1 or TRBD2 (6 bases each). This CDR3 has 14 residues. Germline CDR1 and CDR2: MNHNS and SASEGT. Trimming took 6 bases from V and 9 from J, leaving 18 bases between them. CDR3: CASRPQGAGLEQFF. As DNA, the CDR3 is TGTGCCAGCAGACCACAGGGAGCGGGTCTTGAGCAGTTCTTC.

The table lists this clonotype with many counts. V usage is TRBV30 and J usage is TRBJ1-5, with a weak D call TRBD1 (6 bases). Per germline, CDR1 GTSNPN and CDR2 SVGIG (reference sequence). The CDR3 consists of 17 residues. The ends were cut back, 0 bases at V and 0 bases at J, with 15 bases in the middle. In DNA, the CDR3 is TGTGCCTGGAGTGTGGGCCTGGGCAGGGGTAGCAATCAGCCCCAGCATTTT. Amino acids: CAWSVGLGRGSNQPQHF.

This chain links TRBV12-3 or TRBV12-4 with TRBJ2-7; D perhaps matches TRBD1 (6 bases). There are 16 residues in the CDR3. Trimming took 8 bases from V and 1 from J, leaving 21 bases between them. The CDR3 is CASGPGTPPKSYEQYF. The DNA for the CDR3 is TGTGCCAGCGGGCCCGGGACACCACCCAAATCCTACGAGCAGTACTTC.

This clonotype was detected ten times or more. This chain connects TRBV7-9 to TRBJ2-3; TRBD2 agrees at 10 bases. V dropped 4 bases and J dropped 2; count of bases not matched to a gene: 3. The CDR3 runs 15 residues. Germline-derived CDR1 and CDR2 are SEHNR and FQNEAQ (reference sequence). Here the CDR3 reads CASSWTSGITDTQYF. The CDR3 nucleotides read TGTGCCAGCAGCTGGACTAGCGGTATCACAGATACGCAGTATTTT.

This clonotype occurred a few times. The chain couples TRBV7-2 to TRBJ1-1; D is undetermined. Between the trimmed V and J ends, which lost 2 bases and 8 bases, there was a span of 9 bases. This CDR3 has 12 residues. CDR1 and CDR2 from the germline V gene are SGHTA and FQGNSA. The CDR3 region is CASSLNRVEAFF. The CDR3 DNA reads TGTGCCAGCAGCTTAAACAGAGTAGAAGCTTTCTTT.

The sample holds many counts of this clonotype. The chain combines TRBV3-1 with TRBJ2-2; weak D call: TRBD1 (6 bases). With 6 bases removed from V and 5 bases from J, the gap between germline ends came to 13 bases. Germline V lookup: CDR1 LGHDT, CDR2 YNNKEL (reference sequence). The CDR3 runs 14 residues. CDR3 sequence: CASRSDRLTGELFF. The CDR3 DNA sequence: TGTGCCAGCAGGTCTGACAGGCTTACCGGGGAGCTGTTTTTT. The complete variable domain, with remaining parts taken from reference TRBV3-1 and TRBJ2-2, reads DTAVSQTPKYLVTQMGNDKSIKCEQNLGHDTMYWYKQDSKKFLKIMFSYNNKELIINETVPNRFSPKSPDKAHLNLHINSLELGDSAVYFCASRSDRLTGELFFGEGSRLTVL.

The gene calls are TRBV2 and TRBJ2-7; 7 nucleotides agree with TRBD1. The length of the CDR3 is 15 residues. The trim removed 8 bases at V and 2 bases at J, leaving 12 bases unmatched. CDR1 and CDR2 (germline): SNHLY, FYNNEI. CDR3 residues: CASSPPGQLTYEQYF. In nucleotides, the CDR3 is TGTGCCAGCTCACCCCCGGGACAGCTAACCTACGAGCAGTACTTC.

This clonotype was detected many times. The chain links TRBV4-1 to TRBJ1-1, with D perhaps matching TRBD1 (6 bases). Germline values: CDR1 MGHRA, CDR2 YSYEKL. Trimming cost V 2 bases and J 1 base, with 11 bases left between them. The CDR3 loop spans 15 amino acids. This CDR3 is CASSQLTGSNTEAFF. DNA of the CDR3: TGCGCCAGCAGCCAACTTACAGGGTCGAACACTGAAGCTTTCTTT.

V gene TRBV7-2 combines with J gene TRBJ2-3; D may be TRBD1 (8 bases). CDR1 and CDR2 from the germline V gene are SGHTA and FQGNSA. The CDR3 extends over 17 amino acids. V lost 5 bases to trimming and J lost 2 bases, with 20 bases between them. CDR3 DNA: TGTGCCAGCAGCCCCAGGGGGCTAGCGGAGTTCACAGATACGCAGTATTTT. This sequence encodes CASSPRGLAEFTDTQYF.

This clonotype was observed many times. CDR3 in amino acids: CASSLAPTVTDTQYF. Here the CDR3 DNA reads TGTGCCAGCAGCTTAGCGCCTACAGTCACAGATACGCAGTATTTT. The V call is TRBV7-8, the J call TRBJ2-3, with D unresolved. This CDR3 is built from 15 residues. Per germline, CDR1 SGHVS and CDR2 FQNEAQ. Trimming removed 0 bases from V and 2 bases from J, with 9 bases in between.

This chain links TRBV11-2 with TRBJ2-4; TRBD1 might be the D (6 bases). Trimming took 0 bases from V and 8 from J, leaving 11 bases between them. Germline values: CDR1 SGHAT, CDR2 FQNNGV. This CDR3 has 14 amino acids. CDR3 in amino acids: CASSLDVEGDIQYF. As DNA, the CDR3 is TGTGCCAGCAGCTTAGATGTCGAGGGGGACATTCAGTACTTC.

CDR3 DNA: TGTGCCAGCAGCTTAGATGCCCCTAGCGCCCGTTACAATGAGCAGTTCTTC. Translation gives CASSLDAPSARYNEQFF. The chain has TRBV11-2 and TRBJ2-1; D may be TRBD2 (6 bases). This CDR3 spans 17 amino acids. Looked up from germline, CDR1 is SGHAT and CDR2 is FQNNGV. V was pared by 0 bases and J by 4 bases, with 16 bases between.

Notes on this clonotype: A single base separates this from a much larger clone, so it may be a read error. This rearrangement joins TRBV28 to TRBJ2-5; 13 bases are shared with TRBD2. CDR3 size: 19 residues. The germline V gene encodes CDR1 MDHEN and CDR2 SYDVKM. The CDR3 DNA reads TGTGCCAGCAGTTTAATGCGACTAGCGGGAGGAGGGGGAATAGAGGCCCAGTACTTC. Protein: CASSLMRLAGGGGIEAQYF.

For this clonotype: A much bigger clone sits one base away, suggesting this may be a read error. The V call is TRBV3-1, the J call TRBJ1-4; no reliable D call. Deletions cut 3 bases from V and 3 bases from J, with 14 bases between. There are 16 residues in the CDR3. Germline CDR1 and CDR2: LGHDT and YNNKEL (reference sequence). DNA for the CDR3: TGTGCCAGCAGCCACTTGGCGGATTCGCCTAATGAAAAACTGTTTTTT. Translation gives CASSHLADSPNEKLFF.

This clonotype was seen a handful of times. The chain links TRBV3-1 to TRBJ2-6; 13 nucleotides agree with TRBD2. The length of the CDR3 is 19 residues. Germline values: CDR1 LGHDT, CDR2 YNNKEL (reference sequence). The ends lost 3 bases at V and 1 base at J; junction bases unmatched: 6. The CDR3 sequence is CASSQTGLAGPSGANVLTF. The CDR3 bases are TGTGCCAGCAGCCAGACGGGACTAGCGGGGCCGTCTGGGGCCAACGTCCTGACTTTC.

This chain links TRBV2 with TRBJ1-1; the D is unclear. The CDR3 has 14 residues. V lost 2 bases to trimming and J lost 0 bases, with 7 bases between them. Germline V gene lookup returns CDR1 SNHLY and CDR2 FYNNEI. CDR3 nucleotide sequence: TGTGCCAGCAGTGAATGGCCGGTGAACACTGAAGCTTTCTTT. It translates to CASSEWPVNTEAFF.

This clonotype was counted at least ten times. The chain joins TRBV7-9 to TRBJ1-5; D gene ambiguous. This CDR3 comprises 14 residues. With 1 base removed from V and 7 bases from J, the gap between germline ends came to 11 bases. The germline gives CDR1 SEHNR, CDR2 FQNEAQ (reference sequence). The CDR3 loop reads CASSLGDKRQPQHF. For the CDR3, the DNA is TGTGCCAGCAGCTTAGGAGACAAAAGGCAGCCCCAGCATTTT.

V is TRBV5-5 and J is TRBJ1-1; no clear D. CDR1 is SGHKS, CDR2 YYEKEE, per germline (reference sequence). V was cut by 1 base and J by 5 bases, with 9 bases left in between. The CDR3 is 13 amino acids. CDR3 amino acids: CASSLFTKTEAFF. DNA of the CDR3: TGTGCCAGCAGCTTGTTCACAAAAACTGAAGCTTTCTTT.

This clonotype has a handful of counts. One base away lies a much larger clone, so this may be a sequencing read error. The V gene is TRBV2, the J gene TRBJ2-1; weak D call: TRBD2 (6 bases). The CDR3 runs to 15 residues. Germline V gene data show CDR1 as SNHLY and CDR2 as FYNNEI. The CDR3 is CASSEEAGPYNEQSF. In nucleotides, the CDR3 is TGTGCCAGCAGTGAAGAAGCGGGCCCCTACAATGAGCAGTCCTTC. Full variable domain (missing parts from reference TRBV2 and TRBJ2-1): EPEVTQTPSHQVTQMGQEVILRCVPISNHLYFYWYRQILGQKVEFLVSFYNNEISEKSEIFDDQFSVERPDGSNFTLKIRSTKLEDSAMYFCASSEEAGPYNEQSFGPGTRLTVL.

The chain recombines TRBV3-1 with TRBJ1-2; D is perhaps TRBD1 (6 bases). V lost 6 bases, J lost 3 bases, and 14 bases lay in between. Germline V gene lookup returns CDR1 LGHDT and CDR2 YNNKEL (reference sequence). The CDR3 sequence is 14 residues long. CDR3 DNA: TGTGCCAGCAGAGGGGGGCAGTCTTACTATGGCTACACCTTC. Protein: CASRGGQSYYGYTF.

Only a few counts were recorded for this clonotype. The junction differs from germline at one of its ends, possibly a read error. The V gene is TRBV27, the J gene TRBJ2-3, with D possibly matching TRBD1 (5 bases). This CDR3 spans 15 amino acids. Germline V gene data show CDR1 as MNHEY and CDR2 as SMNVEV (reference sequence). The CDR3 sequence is CAGSLAGRATDTQYF. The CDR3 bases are TGTGCCGGCAGTTTAGCAGGGCGCGCCACAGATACGCAGTATTTT.

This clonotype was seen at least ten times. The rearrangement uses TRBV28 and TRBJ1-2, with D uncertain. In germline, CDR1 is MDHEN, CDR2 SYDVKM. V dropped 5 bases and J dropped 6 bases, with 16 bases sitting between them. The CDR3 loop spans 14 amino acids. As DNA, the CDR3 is TGTGCCAGCAGTAAACTGAGGAGATTAAATGGCTACACCTTC. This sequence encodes CASSKLRRLNGYTF.

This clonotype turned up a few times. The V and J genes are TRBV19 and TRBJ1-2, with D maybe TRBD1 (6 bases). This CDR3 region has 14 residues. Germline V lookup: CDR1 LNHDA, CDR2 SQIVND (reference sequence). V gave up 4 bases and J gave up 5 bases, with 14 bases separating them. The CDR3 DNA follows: TGTGCCAGTAGTAATCGACAGGAAAGATATGGCTACACCTTC. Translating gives CASSNRQERYGYTF.